The 20 T cell receptor beta chains given below trace back to one sample, sequenced in a study of blood T cell repertoires in COVID-19. Sequencing used immunoSEQ multiplex PCR; TCRdb keeps in-frame clones, though not all of them. The sample has 210,000 or so clones, approximately 89% seen once; the top ten hold roughly 5%. The source material was peripheral blood. These receptors all stem from a woman aged 35 to 49 with acute or convalescent COVID-19.

This chain joins TRBV4-2 and TRBJ2-1, with TRBD2 matching 9 bases. This CDR3 contains 17 residues. The V gene end was trimmed by 1 base and the J gene end by 4 bases; junction bases not matched to a gene: 8. The germline V gene has CDR1 LGHNA and CDR2 YNFKEQ. DNA for the CDR3: TGTGCCAGCAGCCAAGGGCTAGCGGGGCGCCAATACAATGAGCAGTTCTTC. This gives the protein CASSQGLAGRQYNEQFF.

This sequence joins TRBV5-6 and TRBJ2-7; 12 bases match TRBD2. Germline V gene sequence: CDR1 SGHDT, CDR2 YYEEEE. With V trimmed by 1 base and J by 0 bases, 8 bases remained unmatched. This CDR3 region has 18 residues. As DNA, the CDR3 is TGTGCCAGCAGCTTGCTTACTCTAGCGGGGGGGAGCTCCTACGAGCAGTACGTC. This gives the protein CASSLLTLAGGSSYEQYV.

V gene TRBV7-2 combines with J gene TRBJ1-2; 7 bases are shared with TRBD1. Germline CDR1 is SGHTA and CDR2 is FQGNSA. The CDR3 runs 16 residues. V was pared by 5 bases and J by 1 base, with 10 bases of the junction left unmatched. The CDR3 protein is CASSLDRAGLNYGYTF. The CDR3 DNA reads TGTGCCAGCAGCCTCGACAGGGCTGGACTTAACTATGGCTACACCTTC.

The rearrangement links TRBV30 to TRBJ1-2; 7 bases map to TRBD1. After removal of 5 bases from V and 4 bases from J, the junction contained 7 bases not matched to a gene. This CDR3 comprises 13 residues. CDR1 GTSNPN and CDR2 SVGIG come from the germline V gene (reference sequence). Here the CDR3 DNA reads TGTGCCTGGGGACAGGATATCCCCTATGGCTACACCTTC. Translated, it gives CAWGQDIPYGYTF.

Comments on this clone: Other DNA sequences from this sample encode an identical CDR3 as well. The chain carries TRBV3-1 (or the pseudogene TRBV3-2) and TRBJ2-5; 8 bases agree with TRBD2. Germline assignment: CDR1 LGHDT and CDR2 YNNKEL (reference sequence). The CDR3 has 13 amino acids. J gave up 5 bases and V 1 base, and 0 bases lay outside the gene matches. CDR3 coding DNA: TGTGCCAGCAGCCAAGCGGGGGGGGAGACCCAGTACTTC. As protein: CASSQAGGETQYF.

The chain uses TRBV5-6 and TRBJ1-1; unclear D gene. Between the trimmed V and J ends, which lost 0 bases and 2 bases, there was a span of 8 bases. The CDR3 totals 14 residues. CDR1 is SGHDT, CDR2 YYEEEE, per germline. In DNA form, the CDR3 reads TGTGCCAGCAGCTTGGCCGGAGGAAACACTGAAGCTTTCTTT. Residues: CASSLAGGNTEAFF.

The genes are TRBV12-5 and TRBJ1-2; the match to TRBD1 covers 8 bases. The length of the CDR3 is 14 residues. The trim removed 3 bases at V and 6 bases at J, leaving 6 bases unmatched. The V gene's germline CDR1 is LGHNT and CDR2 FRNRAP. The DNA of the CDR3 is TGTGCTAGTGGTTTCACAGGGGGTAAGGATGGCTACACCTTC. Encoded protein: CASGFTGGKDGYTF.

V usage is TRBV5-4 and J usage is TRBJ2-6, with a tentative D call TRBD2 (5 bases). The CDR3 covers 15 residues. Looked up from germline, CDR1 is SGHNT and CDR2 is YYREEE (reference sequence). V was cut by 7 bases and J by 2 bases, with 13 bases left in between. DNA for the CDR3: TGTGCCAGCTCTCGGGAAATAGCTGGGGCCAACGTCCTGACTTTC. The encoded protein is CASSREIAGANVLTF.

The CDR3 loop is CASSKTSGGSTDTQYF. Written as DNA, the CDR3 is TGTGCCAGCAGCAAGACTAGCGGGGGAAGCACAGATACGCAGTATTTT. The chain has TRBV11-2 and TRBJ2-3; 12 nucleotides match TRBD2. V shed 5 bases and J 0 bases; nucleotides not matched to a gene: 3. Germline CDR1 SGHAT, CDR2 FQNNGV. This CDR3 is built from 16 residues. Using reference TRBV11-2 and TRBJ2-3 for the parts outside the CDR3, the full variable domain is EAGVAQSPRYKIIEKRQSVAFWCNPISGHATLYWYQQILGQGPKLLIQFQNNGVVDDSQLPKDRFSAERLKGVDSTLKIQPAKLEDSAVYLCASSKTSGGSTDTQYFGPGTRLTVL.

The rearrangement uses TRBV7-2 and TRBJ1-1; D gene ambiguous. V was shortened by 6 bases and J by 3 bases, with 14 bases between the two germline ends. The CDR3 has 14 residues. Germline V gene data show CDR1 as SGHTA and CDR2 as FQGNSA. The CDR3 coding sequence is TGTGCCAGCAGGCCTGTTTCCTCGGACACTGAAGCTTTCTTT. Translated, it gives CASRPVSSDTEAFF. The full variable domain, its missing parts supplied by reference TRBV7-2 and TRBJ1-1, is GAGVSQSPSNKVTEKGKDVELRCDPISGHTALYWYRQSLGQGLEFLIYFQGNSAPDKSGLPSDRFSAERTGGSVSTLTIQRTQQEDSAVYLCASRPVSSDTEAFFGQGTRLTVV.

Of note for this clone: The sample carries other DNA sequences with the same CDR3. This chain joins TRBV9 and TRBJ1-2, with 7 positions matching TRBD1. V lost 0 bases, J lost 8 bases, and 1 base stayed unmatched. From germline, CDR1 is SGDLS and CDR2 YYNGEE. This CDR3 is 12 amino acids long. In nucleotides, the CDR3 is TGTGCCAGCAGCGTAGTAGGGGGCGGCTACACCTTC. Encoded protein: CASSVVGGGYTF.

As regards this clone: The sample carries other DNA sequences with the same CDR3. V is TRBV5-1 and J is TRBJ1-2; 7 bases map to TRBD1. Germline V CDR1 and CDR2: SGHRS, YFSETQ. The J segment lost 4 bases and the V segment lost 4 bases, leaving 7 bases of the junction unmatched. This CDR3 region has 14 residues. The CDR3 spells CASSPGQPPYGYTF. In DNA form, the CDR3 reads TGCGCCAGCAGCCCGGGACAGCCTCCCTATGGCTACACCTTC. Together with reference TRBV5-1 and TRBJ1-2, the CDR3 gives the full variable domain: KAGVTQTPRYLIKTRGQQVTLSCSPISGHRSVSWYQQTPGQGLQFLFEYFSETQRNKGNFPGRFSGRQFSNSRSEMNVSTLELGDSALYLCASSPGQPPYGYTFGSGTRLTVV.

This sequence joins TRBV5-6 and TRBJ1-4; D may be TRBD1 (5 bases). V was shortened by 3 bases and J by 7 bases, with 10 bases between the two germline ends. This CDR3 region has 13 residues. Germline V gene sequence: CDR1 SGHDT, CDR2 YYEEEE. CDR3 loop: CASSSTDREKLFF. The DNA of the CDR3 is TGTGCCAGCAGCTCGACAGATCGTGAAAAACTGTTTTTT. Full variable domain (outside the CDR3, taken from reference TRBV5-6 and TRBJ1-4): DAGVTQSPTHLIKTRGQQVTLRCSPKSGHDTVSWYQQALGQGPQFIFQYYEEEERQRGNFPDRFSGHQFPNYSSELNVNALLLGDSALYLCASSSTDREKLFFGSGTQLSVL.

The genes are TRBV27 and TRBJ2-1, with 10 bases identical to TRBD2. V lost 5 bases to trimming and J lost 4 bases; unmatched junction nucleotides: 5. CDR1 and CDR2 (germline): MNHEY, SMNVEV (reference sequence). This CDR3 is built from 15 residues. The CDR3: CASSVSGGGYNEQFF. CDR3 sequence (DNA): TGTGCCAGCAGTGTAAGCGGGGGGGGGTACAATGAGCAGTTCTTC.

In this sample, this clone turned up once. The V and J genes are TRBV18 and TRBJ2-2, with 8 bases fitting TRBD1. Germline values: CDR1 KGHSH, CDR2 LQKENI. J lost 3 bases, V lost 1 base, and 13 bases had no gene match. The CDR3 spans 19 residues. The CDR3 reads CASSPRMRTGRSDTGELFF. CDR3 bases: TGTGCCAGCTCACCACGTATGAGGACAGGGCGAAGCGACACCGGGGAGCTGTTTTTT.

The chain uses TRBV9 and TRBJ2-6; 12 bases are a match to TRBD1. Looked up from germline, CDR1 is SGDLS and CDR2 is YYNGEE. This CDR3 contains 17 residues. V gave up 4 bases and J gave up 4 bases; unmatched junction bases: 6. The CDR3 spells CASSPGDRGRGANVLTF. The CDR3 nucleotides read TGTGCCAGCAGCCCTGGGGACAGGGGGCGCGGGGCCAACGTCCTGACTTTC.

J is TRBJ1-6 and V is TRBV2; D is uncertain. The length of the CDR3 is 14 residues. Trimming left V 7 bases short and J 9 bases short, with 16 bases between. Germline lookup yields CDR1 SNHLY and CDR2 FYNNEI. The CDR3 protein is CASNPGLKGSPLHF. In nucleotides, the CDR3 is TGTGCCAGCAACCCAGGACTGAAGGGTTCACCCCTCCACTTT.

V gene TRBV4-2 combines with J gene TRBJ1-6, with 8 bases fitting TRBD1. V gave up 0 bases and J gave up 10 bases; unmatched junction bases: 5. Germline V lookup: CDR1 LGHNA, CDR2 YNFKEQ. The CDR3 is 15 amino acids. The CDR3 nucleotides read TGTGCCAGCAGCCAAGATCAGGGGGCGAGATCACCCCTCCACTTT. Amino acids: CASSQDQGARSPLHF.

The gene calls are TRBV27 and TRBJ1-1, with 11 bases lining up with TRBD1. The CDR3 length is 15 residues. Germline V gene lookup returns CDR1 MNHEY and CDR2 SMNVEV (reference sequence). Trimming removed 5 bases from V and 6 bases from J; junction bases left unmatched: 8. The CDR3 sequence is CASSTGTGGRAEAFF. Here the CDR3 DNA reads TGTGCCAGCAGTACCGGGACAGGGGGGAGGGCTGAAGCTTTCTTT.

For the CDR3, the DNA is TGCGCCAGCAGAAAGACAGGCTCCTACGAGCAGTACGTC. It translates to CASRKTGSYEQYV. The rearrangement joins TRBV5-1 to TRBJ2-7; a possible D gene is TRBD1 (6 bases). V dropped 5 bases and J dropped 0 bases, with 9 bases sitting between them. Germline V gene lookup returns CDR1 SGHRS and CDR2 YFSETQ. This CDR3 region has 13 residues.